This TCR beta chain was sequenced in a study of blood T cell repertoires in COVID-19. In this sample, this clone turned up a few times. Repertoires were generated with immunoSEQ multiplex PCR, while TCRdb's copy carries only in-frame clones and drops some. The data hold around 92,000 clones, with roughly nine tenths observed a single time. The sample comprised peripheral blood. The receptor comes from a woman of 80 years or more with active COVID-19.

CDR3 amino acids: CASSTGTGSEKLFF. DNA for the CDR3: TGTGCCAGCAGTACGGGGACAGGGAGTGAAAAACTGTTTTTT. The chain uses TRBV6-5 and TRBJ1-4; 9 bases match TRBD1. V was pared by 5 bases and J by 7 bases, with 5 bases of the junction left unmatched. This CDR3 contains 14 residues. Looked up from germline, CDR1 is MNHEY and CDR2 is SVGAGI.